This T cell receptor beta chain appears in the sequencing data of a study of cytomegalovirus exposure and HLA in healthy donors. This clone was picked up one time. The antigen is undetermined. CDR1 and CDR2 (germline): LNHDA, SQIVND (reference sequence). The CDR3 spans 16 residues. Losses at the gene ends were 4 bases for V and 3 bases for J; bases not matched to a gene: 10. Study-wide findings and caveats: TRBV6-2, TRBV6-3 and other indistinguishable V segments were excluded. On later analysis, the bulk of CMV-associated TCR beta chains appeared to be HLA-restricted. The study had only CMV serostatus as immune exposure information. It was reported that the classifier diagnosed cytomegalovirus status with high specificity and sensitivity in both the original and validation cohorts.

PCR was performed using 60 Vbeta and 13 Jbeta primers. Using immunoSEQ multiplex PCR, the repertoire was profiled, and TCRdb retains in-frame clones only, with some absent. Of 100,000 to 150,000 clones listed, roughly 82% are singletons. The J gene is TRBJ2-3, the V gene TRBV19; TRBD1 matches at 7 bases. This TCR derives from a woman between 40 and 55 years old in good health and CMV-seropositive. The sequencing sample was made of PBMCs. This CDR3 reads CASSNPAGGATDTQYF. CDR3 nucleotide sequence: TGTGCCAGTAGTAACCCGGCAGGGGGTGCAACAGATACGCAGTATTTT.